This record looks at one T cell receptor (beta chain) sequence and its context. Its antigen is not known. Specified time point: baseline, week 1 (first vaccination visit). Treatment denoted: pre-vaccination baseline after standard-of-care therapy. The length of the CDR3 is 17 residues. V lost 2 bases and J lost 4; bases outside the gene matches: 11. Germline CDR1 and CDR2: SGDLS and YYNGEE. This table comes from immunoSEQ multiplex PCR, and its TCRdb copy is limited to in-frame clones, with some not included. The table includes around 64,000 clones, around 88% detected once. The sample is drawn from a study of a mutant IDH1 vaccine in newly diagnosed glioma. Whole-study context: Treated patients were approximately 60% male, roughly 38% female, mean age 40.4 years. Beforehand, treatment had been radiotherapy, temozolomide, or both; the majority received both.

Study conclusions and caveats: It seemed that pseudoprogression was not linked to changes in the top peripheral T cell clonotypes. The vaccine induced immune responses, and these occurred in around 93% of patients.

This chain uses TRBV9 with TRBJ2-3, with 9 bases aligning to TRBD2. The source material was peripheral blood mononuclear cells (PBMCs), sampled from a glioma patient treated with radiotherapy, temozolomide or both. The sequence came from a young woman with glioma. Some clones in this sample may be carry-over from other donors' samples. CDR3: CASSVPLGGGAPDTQYF. The DNA for the CDR3 is TGTGCCAGCAGCGTTCCTCTGGGCGGGGGGGCCCCAGATACGCAGTATTTT.